The next 29 T cell receptor beta chains were all read from a single sample in a study of breast tumors, draining lymph nodes, adjacent tissues. TCRdb called the multiplex PCR reads again in MiXCR, with one record for every CDR3 protein. This table holds about 13,000 distinct CDR3 sequences, 50% found once. Sequencing was performed on tumor-adjacent breast tissue. These receptors were taken from a female donor with breast cancer. Some clones in this sample may be carry-over from other donors' samples.

There are many counts of this clonotype. The CDR3 DNA reads TGCAGCGTTTTACAGGGTGCCTACGAGCAGTACTTC. Its translation is CSVLQGAYEQYF. This chain joins TRBV29-1 and TRBJ2-7; D perhaps matches TRBD1 (6 bases). Germline loops: CDR1 SQVTM, CDR2 ANQGSEA. The germline V and J ends were trimmed by 5 bases and 2 bases, with 10 bases remaining between them. The CDR3 covers 12 residues.

V gene TRBV9 combines with J gene TRBJ2-7, with 8 bases identical to TRBD2. CDR3 length equals 14 residues. The V segment lost 4 bases and the J segment 3 bases; nucleotides outside the gene matches: 6. CDR1 is SGDLS and CDR2 is YYNGEE in the germline V gene. The CDR3 sequence is CASSPGLVSYEQYF. CDR3 sequence (DNA): TGTGCCAGCAGCCCGGGACTAGTCAGCTACGAGCAGTACTTC.

The V gene is TRBV20-1, the J gene TRBJ2-1, with D hard to call. The V and J ends lost 5 bases and 7 bases respectively, with 9 bases between them. This CDR3 is built from 11 residues. The germline V gene encodes CDR1 DFQATT and CDR2 SNEGSKA (reference sequence). The CDR3 DNA sequence: TGCAGTGCTTCAAAGAATAATGAGCAGTTCTTC. Residues: CSASKNNEQFF.

The V call is TRBV5-1, the J call TRBJ2-7; 9 nucleotides align to TRBD1. CDR3 size: 15 residues. J was trimmed by 5 bases and V by 0 bases; bases with no gene match: 6. The germline CDR1 and CDR2 sequences are SGHRS and YFSETQ. The CDR3 sequence is CASSLAFGQGNEQYF. The CDR3 nucleotides are TGCGCCAGCAGCTTGGCTTTCGGACAGGGGAACGAGCAGTACTTC. Full variable domain (missing parts from reference TRBV5-1 and TRBJ2-7): KAGVTQTPRYLIKTRGQQVTLSCSPISGHRSVSWYQQTPGQGLQFLFEYFSETQRNKGNFPGRFSGRQFSNSRSEMNVSTLELGDSALYLCASSLAFGQGNEQYFGPGTRLTVT.

The chain couples TRBV7-3 to TRBJ2-1, with TRBD2 matching over 11 bases. This CDR3 has 16 residues. The germline V gene encodes CDR1 SGHTA and CDR2 FQGTGA. V lost 1 base and J lost 9; bases outside the gene matches: 8. The CDR3 bases are TGTGCCAGCAGCTTAAGCACTAGCGGGAGAAGGAGTGAGCAGTTCTTC. This sequence encodes CASSLSTSGRRSEQFF.

The table lists this clonotype with a few counts. The chain combines TRBV19 with TRBJ1-5, with unresolved D. This CDR3 spans 14 amino acids. The V gene's germline CDR1 is LNHDA and CDR2 SQIVND (reference sequence). Trimming stripped 1 base from V and 3 bases from J, with 7 bases between. The DNA of the CDR3 is TGTGCCAGTAGTATAGTAGCTCTCAATCAGCCCCAGCATTTT. It specifies CASSIVALNQPQHF.

The chain links TRBV29-1 to TRBJ2-2; 7 positions match TRBD1. Germline V gene sequence: CDR1 SQVTM, CDR2 ANQGSEA. This CDR3 contains 14 residues. With V trimmed by 6 bases and J by 4 bases, 8 bases remained unmatched. The CDR3 nucleotides read TGCAGCGTGGTAGGACAGGCCTCCACCGGGGAGCTGTTTTTT. This gives the protein CSVVGQASTGELFF.

The chain uses TRBV2 and TRBJ2-7, with 7 bases identical to TRBD2. There are 14 residues in the CDR3. Germline CDR1 and CDR2: SNHLY and FYNNEI. V was clipped by 6 bases and J by 0 bases; unmatched bases: 5. The CDR3 DNA is TGTGCCAGCAGGCTAGCGGTGAGCTCCTACGAGCAGTACTTC. This codes for CASRLAVSSYEQYF. Full variable domain (outside the CDR3, taken from reference TRBV2 and TRBJ2-7): EPEVTQTPSHQVTQMGQEVILRCVPISNHLYFYWYRQILGQKVEFLVSFYNNEISEKSEIFDDQFSVERPDGSNFTLKIRSTKLEDSAMYFCASRLAVSSYEQYFGPGTRLTVT.

V is TRBV24-1 and J is TRBJ2-7; D not certain. CDR1 and CDR2 from the germline V gene are KGHDR and SFDVKD. This CDR3 has 12 residues. Between the trimmed V and J ends, which lost 5 bases and 2 bases, there was a span of 6 bases. CDR3 loop: CATSGPTYEQYF. The CDR3 coding sequence is TGTGCCACCAGTGGCCCTACCTACGAGCAGTACTTC.

This clonotype is medium-sized in the sample. This chain joins TRBV20-1 and TRBJ2-7; TRBD2 matches 12 bases. The CDR3 extends over 14 amino acids. V was pared by 5 bases and J by 3 bases, with 5 bases of the junction left unmatched. Germline CDR1 reads DFQATT; CDR2 reads SNEGSKA (reference sequence). CDR3 loop: CSARTSGKGYEQYF. The CDR3 DNA follows: TGCAGTGCTCGGACTAGCGGGAAAGGCTACGAGCAGTACTTC.

This clonotype has a count of ten or more. The chain combines TRBV20-1 with TRBJ2-5; 8 bases agree with TRBD2. Unmatched junction bases numbered 13, after V lost 0 bases and J lost 4 bases. The CDR3 is made up of 17 amino acids. Germline CDR1 reads DFQATT; CDR2 reads SNEGSKA (reference sequence). The CDR3 protein is CSAREARTSSSRETQYF. The CDR3 DNA reads TGCAGTGCTAGAGAAGCCAGGACTAGCTCCTCGAGAGAGACCCAGTACTTC.

This clonotype counts as medium-sized. The rearrangement joins TRBV20-1 to TRBJ2-7; TRBD1 agrees at 8 bases. V shed 6 bases, J shed 0 bases, and the junction held 10 bases outside the gene matches. The CDR3 length is 15 residues. Germline lookup yields CDR1 DFQATT and CDR2 SNEGSKA (reference sequence). The CDR3, as DNA: TGCAGTGCCGAACCCAGGGGGCGATTCTCCTACGAGCAGTACTTC. Translation: CSAEPRGRFSYEQYF.

As concerns this clonotype: The germline gene is not matched at one end of the junction; a read error may be the cause. The rearrangement links TRBV20-1 to TRBJ2-5, with unresolved D. The CDR3 runs 10 residues. Per germline, CDR1 DFQATT and CDR2 SNEGSKA (reference sequence). CDR3 nucleotide sequence: TGCAGCGCTAGGCCAGAGACCCGGTACTTC. Translation: CSARPETRYF.

This clonotype has just one count. The rearrangement uses TRBV6-5 and TRBJ1-2; TRBD1 might be the D (5 bases). Germline values: CDR1 MNHEY, CDR2 SVGAGI. This CDR3 is built from 17 residues. The V end was cut by 0 bases, the J end by 3 bases, with 17 bases between. In nucleotides, the CDR3 is TGTGCCAGCAGTTACTCCACGAAAATCCGGGGCCACTATGGCTACACCTTC. Its translation is CASSYSTKIRGHYGYTF.

This clonotype is medium-sized (0.01 to 0.1%) in the sample. The V gene is TRBV20-1, the J gene TRBJ2-7, with 7 bases lining up with TRBD1. V lost 4 bases and J lost 0; bases outside the gene matches: 9. The germline V gene encodes CDR1 DFQATT and CDR2 SNEGSKA (reference sequence). This CDR3 spans 15 amino acids. CDR3 sequence: CSAISPDRTSYEQYF. In DNA form, the CDR3 reads TGCAGTGCTATTAGCCCGGACAGGACCTCCTACGAGCAGTACTTC.

This clonotype has a handful of counts. The chain couples TRBV18 to TRBJ1-2; TRBD1 matches at 7 bases. The germline CDR1 and CDR2 sequences are KGHSH and LQKENI. The ends lost 3 bases at V and 5 bases at J; junction bases unmatched: 6. This CDR3 region has 14 residues. The CDR3 DNA is TGTGCCAGCTCACCCGGGACAGCGTCGTATGGCTACACCTTC. Protein: CASSPGTASYGYTF. The complete variable domain, with remaining parts taken from reference TRBV18 and TRBJ1-2, reads NAGVMQNPRHLVRRRGQEARLRCSPMKGHSHVYWYRQLPEEGLKFMVYLQKENIIDESGMPKERFSAEFPKEGPSILRIQQVVRGDSAAYFCASSPGTASYGYTFGSGTRLTVV.

Concerning this clonotype itself: No conserved phenylalanine or tryptophan ends this CDR3, so it is likely a read error. The DNA is omitted, as the CDR3 cannot be located on it reliably, and the CDR3 follows TCRdb's listing. The rearrangement joins TRBV12-3 or TRBV12-4 to TRBJ2-5. The CDR3 comprises 15 residues, both ends counted. The CDR3 region is CASSPTAGDQETRYS.

J is TRBJ2-7 and V is TRBV2; 10 nucleotides line up with TRBD2. Germline assignment: CDR1 SNHLY and CDR2 FYNNEI. There are 15 residues in the CDR3. V shed 0 bases, J shed 4 bases, and the junction held 3 bases outside the gene matches. The DNA of the CDR3 is TGTGCCAGCAGTGAAGCCTTAGCGGGAGGATACGAGCAGTACTTC. Protein: CASSEALAGGYEQYF. Full variable domain (remainder filled in from reference TRBV2 and TRBJ2-7): EPEVTQTPSHQVTQMGQEVILRCVPISNHLYFYWYRQILGQKVEFLVSFYNNEISEKSEIFDDQFSVERPDGSNFTLKIRSTKLEDSAMYFCASSEALAGGYEQYFGPGTRLTVT.

The chain has TRBV5-1 and TRBJ2-5; TRBD2 matches at 8 bases. Germline loops: CDR1 SGHRS, CDR2 YFSETQ. The CDR3 sequence is 14 residues long. With V trimmed by 1 base and J by 1 base, 0 bases remained unmatched. CDR3 in amino acids: CASSLTSGQETQYF. The CDR3 DNA reads as TGCGCCAGCAGCTTGACTAGCGGCCAAGAGACCCAGTACTTC.

By sample share, this clonotype is medium-sized. The V gene is TRBV20-1, the J gene TRBJ1-4; perhaps TRBD1 as D (5 bases). The germline V and J ends were trimmed by 3 bases and 6 bases, with 23 bases remaining between them. Germline V gene sequence: CDR1 DFQATT, CDR2 SNEGSKA (reference sequence). This CDR3 contains 17 residues. CDR3 residues: CSASVPIVRAIHEKLFF. The CDR3 nucleotides are TGCAGTGCTAGTGTTCCCATCGTCAGGGCGATTCATGAAAAACTGTTTTTT.

The table lists this clonotype with many counts. A much larger clone is a single base away; this may be a read error. The rearrangement uses TRBV6-2 or TRBV6-3 and TRBJ2-5; 9 nucleotides match TRBD2. The germline gives CDR1 MNHEY, CDR2 SVGEGT. There are 16 residues in the CDR3. CDR3 nucleotide sequence: TGTGCCAGCAGTCACTCAATAGCGGGAGCGGAAGAGACCCAGTACTTC. It specifies CASSHSIAGAEETQYF.

This clonotype was found a few times. The chain uses TRBV27 and TRBJ1-4; TRBD1 aligns across 7 bases. V shed 6 bases, J shed 2 bases, and the junction held 6 bases outside the gene matches. Germline values: CDR1 MNHEY, CDR2 SMNVEV (reference sequence). The CDR3 sequence is 15 residues long. CDR3 residues: CASRTEGATNEKLFF. The CDR3 nucleotides are TGTGCCAGCAGAACCGAGGGGGCGACTAATGAAAAACTGTTTTTT.

This clonotype has only a few counts. This chain uses TRBV6-5 with TRBJ1-2; 7 bases align to TRBD1. Unmatched junction bases numbered 6, after V lost 2 bases and J lost 6 bases. This CDR3 is built from 14 residues. Germline V gene lookup returns CDR1 MNHEY and CDR2 SVGAGI. The CDR3 loop reads CASSYERDRDGYTF. The DNA of the CDR3 is TGTGCCAGCAGTTACGAACGGGACAGAGATGGCTACACCTTC.

This rearrangement joins TRBV27 to TRBJ1-6; D gene unclear. Trimming left V 2 bases short and J 8 bases short, with 7 bases between. This CDR3 is 13 amino acids long. Germline V gene lookup returns CDR1 MNHEY and CDR2 SMNVEV (reference sequence). CDR3 sequence: CASSLMTHSPLHF. The CDR3 coding sequence is TGTGCCAGCAGTTTAATGACACATTCACCCCTCCACTTT.

The count of this clonotype is one. This rearrangement joins TRBV20-1 to TRBJ2-7; 7 positions agree with TRBD1. The germline gives CDR1 DFQATT, CDR2 SNEGSKA (reference sequence). J lost 9 bases, V lost 5 bases, and 7 bases had no gene match. The CDR3 contains 11 residues. The DNA of the CDR3 is TGCAGTGCTGACGACAGGGTTGGGCAGTACTTC. It is translated as CSADDRVGQYF.

V and J are TRBV7-9 and TRBJ2-5; the match to TRBD2 covers 11 bases. There are 16 residues in the CDR3. The germline CDR1 and CDR2 sequences are SEHNR and FQNEAQ (reference sequence). Trimming removed 1 base from V and 1 base from J; junction bases left unmatched: 2. CDR3 DNA sequence: TGTGCCAGCAGCTTAGGACTAGCGGGGTCCCAAGAGACCCAGTACTTC. Its translation: CASSLGLAGSQETQYF.

As regards this clonotype: Relative to the germline gene, one junction end is altered; a read error may explain this. The chain is built from TRBV4-1 and TRBJ2-7; the D gene is possibly TRBD1 (6 bases). Germline loops: CDR1 MGHRA, CDR2 YSYEKL. The CDR3 is 16 residues long. DNA of the CDR3: TGTGCCAGCAGCCAAGAGTATCCAGGGGTCTCCTACGAGCAGTACTTC. As protein: CASSQEYPGVSYEQYF.

This clonotype was found many times. This may be a read error: a much more frequent sequence differs by one nucleotide. Because the CDR3 is missing its conserved closing phenylalanine or tryptophan, this is likely a read error. The J gene is TRBJ2-1, the V gene TRBV20-1; no definite D call. Germline V gene sequence: CDR1 DFQATT, CDR2 SNEGSKA (reference sequence). This CDR3 region has 10 residues. Between the trimmed V and J ends, which lost 6 bases and 8 bases, there was a span of 8 bases. CDR3 region: CSASAHEQFS. Written as DNA, the CDR3 is TGCAGTGCCAGCGCCCATGAGCAGTTCTCC.

This clonotype was counted ten times or more. A much more abundant neighbour one base away suggests this may be a read error. The conserved phenylalanine or tryptophan normally closing the CDR3 is absent here, so this likely arose from a read error. The chain recombines TRBV9 with TRBJ2-7; D remains ambiguous. V lost 0 bases and J lost 5, with 9 bases in between. The CDR3 sequence is 13 residues long. Germline V lookup: CDR1 SGDLS, CDR2 YYNGEE. CDR3 bases: TGTGCCAGCAGCGTAGATGTCCTAGACGAGCAGTACTCC. Protein: CASSVDVLDEQYS.